A selection of T cell receptor beta chains follows, all from one sample in a study of beta chain features in type 1 diabetes. This table comes from immunoSEQ multiplex PCR, and its TCRdb copy is limited to in-frame clones, with some not included. The sample lists 310,000 or so clones, approximately 11% occurring once. What was sequenced was naive CD4+ T cells from blood. Every receptor here comes from a young woman in good health. CDR3s include the opening cysteine and the closing phenylalanine or tryptophan. The D gene is left open where the match is weak. Size tells how often a clone was seen (once, few, many) or the class of an expanded clone, and some rows leave it out.

clone_size	d_call	v_call	j_call	cdr3_nt	cdr3_aa
NA	TRBD1	TRBV5-4	TRBJ1-4	TGTGCCAGCAGCTCTCCGGGACAGGGGAATGAAAAACTGTTTTTT	CASSSPGQGNEKLFF
NA	TRBD2	TRBV5-4	TRBJ2-5	TGTGCCAGCAGCGTAGGACTAGCGGGAGTTCGAGAGACCCAGTACTTC	CASSVGLAGVRETQYF
few	NA	TRBV28	TRBJ2-7	TGTGCCAGCACCACGCGATACGAGCAGTACTTC	CASTTRYEQYF
NA	NA	TRBV6-1	TRBJ1-1	TGTGCCAGCAGTGAATTCGGCATGGGGAGCACTGAAGCTTTCTTT	CASSEFGMGSTEAFF
few	NA	TRBV29-1	TRBJ1-5	TGCAGCGTTGATGAAGGGGGCAATCAGCCCCAGCATTTT	CSVDEGGNQPQHF
NA	NA	TRBV18	TRBJ2-7	TGTGCCAGCTCACCAGTGGGAGGACAAAACGAGCAGTACTTC	CASSPVGGQNEQYF
NA	NA	TRBV19	TRBJ2-7	TGTGCCAGTAGCGGTGGCTACGAGCAGTACTTC	CASSGGYEQYF
NA	NA	TRBV4-2	TRBJ2-2	TGTGCCAGTCAAATCTTCGGCGGGGAGCTGTTTTTT	CASQIFGGELFF
few	TRBD2	TRBV5-1	TRBJ2-7	TGCGCCAGCAGCCGGGCTCTTGCGGGAGGGTACGAGCAGTACTTC	CASSRALAGGYEQYF
NA	TRBD2	TRBV9	TRBJ2-7	TGTGCCAGCAGCACAAGGGACTATACCTACGAGCAGTACTTC	CASSTRDYTYEQYF
NA	NA	TRBV1	TRBJ2-1	TGCACCAGCAGCCACCTTAGCGGGAGGGCTAGAAATGAGCAGTTCTTC	CTSSHLSGRARNEQFF
few	TRBD2	TRBV7-2	TRBJ2-1	TGTGCCAGCAGCTGGACTAGCGGGGTTTCCTACAATGAGCAGTTCTTC	CASSWTSGVSYNEQFF
few	NA	TRBV5-4	TRBJ2-1	TGTGCCAGCAGCTTTCAGGGGGGAACGGGTGAGCAGTTCTTC	CASSFQGGTGEQFF
few	TRBD1	TRBV28	TRBJ2-7	TGTGCCAGCAGTTCGGGACAGTCCTACGAGCAGTACTTC	CASSSGQSYEQYF
few	NA	TRBV5-4	TRBJ2-3	TGTGCCAGCAGCTTGGCGGGGATCGTAAACACAGATACGCAGTATTTT	CASSLAGIVNTDTQYF
few	NA	TRBV30	TRBJ2-1	TGTGCCTGGGGGGACTTTTGGGGAGACAATGAGCAGTTCTTC	CAWGDFWGDNEQFF
NA	NA	TRBV7-9	TRBJ1-3	TGTGCCAGCAGCCTCGTCTCTGGAAACACCATATATTTT	CASSLVSGNTIYF
few	NA	TRBV29-1	TRBJ1-1	TGCAGCGTTAAGGGGCGGTTGAACACTGAAGCTTTCTTT	CSVKGRLNTEAFF
NA	TRBD1	TRBV18	TRBJ2-3	TGTGCCAGCTCACCACCGGGACAGGCCACAGATACGCAGTATTTT	CASSPPGQATDTQYF
few	NA	TRBV10-3	TRBJ2-3	TGTGCCATCAGTGTTAGCGTAGATACGCAGTATTTT	CAISVSVDTQYF
few	TRBD1	TRBV28	TRBJ1-1	TGTGCCAGCGGGACAGGGGGCGCGGACACTGAAGCTTTCTTT	CASGTGGADTEAFF
few	NA	TRBV15	TRBJ2-6	TGTGCCACCAGCGGTGGTGGGGGCGCCGGGGCCAACGTCCTGACTTTC	CATSGGGGAGANVLTF
few	TRBD2	TRBV28	TRBJ2-3	TGTGCCAGCAGTGCGGGGGGGACAGATACGCAGTATTTT	CASSAGGTDTQYF
few	NA	TRBV15	TRBJ1-4	TGTGCCACCAGCAATCACAGGAATGAAAAACTGTTTTTT	CATSNHRNEKLFF
NA	TRBD2	TRBV18	TRBJ2-1	TGTGCCAGCTCACCCGGGACTAGCGGGATGGAGCAGTTCTTC	CASSPGTSGMEQFF